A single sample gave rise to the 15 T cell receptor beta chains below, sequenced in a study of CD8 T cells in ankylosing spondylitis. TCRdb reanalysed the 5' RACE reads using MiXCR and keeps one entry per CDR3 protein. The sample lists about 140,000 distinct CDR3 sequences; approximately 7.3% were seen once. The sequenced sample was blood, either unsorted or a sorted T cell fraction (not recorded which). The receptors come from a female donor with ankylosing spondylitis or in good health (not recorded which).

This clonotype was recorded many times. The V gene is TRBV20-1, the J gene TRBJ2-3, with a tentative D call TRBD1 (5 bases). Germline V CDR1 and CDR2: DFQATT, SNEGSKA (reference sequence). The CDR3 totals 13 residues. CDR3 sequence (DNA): TGCAGCCCCGGTAGGGGTAGCACAGATACGCAGTATTTT. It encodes CSPGRGSTDTQYF.

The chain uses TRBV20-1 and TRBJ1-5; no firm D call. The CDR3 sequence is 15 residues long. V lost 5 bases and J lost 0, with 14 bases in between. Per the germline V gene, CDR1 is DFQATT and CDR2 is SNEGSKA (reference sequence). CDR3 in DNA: TGCAGTGCTTGGTCGGGTTCATATAGCAATCAGCCCCAGCATTTT. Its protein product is CSAWSGSYSNQPQHF.

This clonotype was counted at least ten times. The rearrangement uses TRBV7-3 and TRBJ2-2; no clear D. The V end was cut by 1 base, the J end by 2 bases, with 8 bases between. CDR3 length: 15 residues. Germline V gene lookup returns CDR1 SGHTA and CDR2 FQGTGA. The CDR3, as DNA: TGTGCCAGCAGCTTAAGTCCAGCAAACACCGGGGAGCTGTTTTTT. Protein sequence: CASSLSPANTGELFF. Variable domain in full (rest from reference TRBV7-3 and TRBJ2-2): GAGVSQTPSNKVTEKGKYVELRCDPISGHTALYWYRQSLGQGPEFLIYFQGTGAADDSGLPNDRFFAVRPEGSVSTLKIQRTERGDSAVYLCASSLSPANTGELFFGEGSRLTVL.

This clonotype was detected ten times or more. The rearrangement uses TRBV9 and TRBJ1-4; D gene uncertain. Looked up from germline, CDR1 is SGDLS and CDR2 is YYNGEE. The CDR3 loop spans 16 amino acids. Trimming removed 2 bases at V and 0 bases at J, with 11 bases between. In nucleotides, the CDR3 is TGTGCCAGCAGCGTTGGAGCACGTACAACTAATGAAAAACTGTTTTTT. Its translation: CASSVGARTTNEKLFF.

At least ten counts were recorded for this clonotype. CDR3 sequence reads: CATSDTATGEGQPQHF. CDR3 coding DNA: TGTGCCACCAGTGATACCGCAACAGGGGAGGGTCAGCCCCAGCATTTT. The chain has TRBV24-1 and TRBJ1-5, with 7 bases identical to TRBD1. The CDR3 length is 16 residues. V trimming: 3 bases; J trimming: 6 bases; junction bases outside the gene matches: 10. From germline, CDR1 is KGHDR and CDR2 SFDVKD.

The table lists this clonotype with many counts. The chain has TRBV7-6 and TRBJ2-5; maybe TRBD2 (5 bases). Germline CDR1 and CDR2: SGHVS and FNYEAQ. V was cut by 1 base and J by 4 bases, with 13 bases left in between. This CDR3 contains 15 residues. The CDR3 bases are TGTGCCAGCAGCTTAGTTGGACTCAAGACAGAGACCCAGTACTTC. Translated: CASSLVGLKTETQYF.

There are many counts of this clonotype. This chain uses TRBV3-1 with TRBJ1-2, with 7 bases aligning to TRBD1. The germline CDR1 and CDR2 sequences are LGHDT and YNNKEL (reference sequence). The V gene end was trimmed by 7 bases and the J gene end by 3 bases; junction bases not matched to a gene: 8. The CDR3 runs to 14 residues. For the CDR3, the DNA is TGTGCCAGCACAGAGGGGGCTTCCGACTATGGCTACACCTTC. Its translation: CASTEGASDYGYTF. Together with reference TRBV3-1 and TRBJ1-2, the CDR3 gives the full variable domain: DTAVSQTPKYLVTQMGNDKSIKCEQNLGHDTMYWYKQDSKKFLKIMFSYNNKELIINETVPNRFSPKSPDKAHLNLHINSLELGDSAVYFCASTEGASDYGYTFGSGTRLTVV.

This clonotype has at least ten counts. The CDR3 DNA follows: TGCAGTGCGGAACCCGCGGACATCCGATATAATTCACCCCTCCACTTT. This codes for CSAEPADIRYNSPLHF. The V call is TRBV20-1, the J call TRBJ1-6; possibly TRBD1 for D (5 bases). Germline CDR1 DFQATT, CDR2 SNEGSKA (reference sequence). The CDR3 extends over 16 amino acids. Trimming shortened V by 6 bases and J by 4 bases, and 19 bases separated the two germline ends.

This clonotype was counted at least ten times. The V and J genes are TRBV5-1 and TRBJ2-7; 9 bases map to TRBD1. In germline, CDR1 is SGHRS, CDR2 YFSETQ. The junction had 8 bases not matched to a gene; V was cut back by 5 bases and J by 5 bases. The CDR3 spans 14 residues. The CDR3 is CASSQTWTGDEQYF. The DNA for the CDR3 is TGCGCCAGCAGTCAAACTTGGACAGGGGACGAGCAGTACTTC. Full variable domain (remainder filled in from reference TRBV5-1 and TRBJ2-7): KAGVTQTPRYLIKTRGQQVTLSCSPISGHRSVSWYQQTPGQGLQFLFEYFSETQRNKGNFPGRFSGRQFSNSRSEMNVSTLELGDSALYLCASSQTWTGDEQYFGPGTRLTVT.

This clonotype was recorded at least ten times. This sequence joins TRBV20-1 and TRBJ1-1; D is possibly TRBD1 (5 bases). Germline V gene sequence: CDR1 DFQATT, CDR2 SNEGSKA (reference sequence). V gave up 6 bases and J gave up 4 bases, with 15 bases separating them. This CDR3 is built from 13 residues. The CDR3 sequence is CSALSGQGTEAFF. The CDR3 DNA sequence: TGCAGTGCCCTGTCTGGGCAGGGCACTGAAGCTTTCTTT.

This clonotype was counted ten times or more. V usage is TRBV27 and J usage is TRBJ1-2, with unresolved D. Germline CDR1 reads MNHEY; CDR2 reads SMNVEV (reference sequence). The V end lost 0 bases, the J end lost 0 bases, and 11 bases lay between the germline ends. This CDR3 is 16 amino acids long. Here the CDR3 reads CASSLSRALANYGYTF. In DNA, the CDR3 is TGTGCCAGCAGTTTATCGCGGGCGCTAGCTAACTATGGCTACACCTTC.

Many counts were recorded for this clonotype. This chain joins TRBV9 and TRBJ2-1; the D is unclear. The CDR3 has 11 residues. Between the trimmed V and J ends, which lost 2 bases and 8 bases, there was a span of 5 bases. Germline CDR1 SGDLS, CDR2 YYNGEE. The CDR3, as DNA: TGTGCCAGCAGCGTGAGTGATGAGCAGTTCTTC. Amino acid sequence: CASSVSDEQFF. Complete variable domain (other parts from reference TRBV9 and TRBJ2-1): DSGVTQTPKHLITATGQRVTLRCSPRSGDLSVYWYQQSLDQGLQFLIQYYNGEERAKGNILERFSAQQFPDLHSELNLSSLELGDSALYFCASSVSDEQFFGPGTRLTVL.

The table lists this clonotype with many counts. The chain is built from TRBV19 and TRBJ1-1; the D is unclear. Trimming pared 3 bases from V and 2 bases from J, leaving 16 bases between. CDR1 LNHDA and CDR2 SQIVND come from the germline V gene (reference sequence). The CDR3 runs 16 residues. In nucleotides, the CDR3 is TGTGCCAGTAGTATTTCACTGGTCTATGAAAACACTGAAGCTTTCTTT. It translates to CASSISLVYENTEAFF.

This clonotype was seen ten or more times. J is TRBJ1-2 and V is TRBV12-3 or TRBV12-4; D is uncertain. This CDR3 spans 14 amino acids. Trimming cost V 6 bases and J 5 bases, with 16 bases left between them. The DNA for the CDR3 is TGTGCCAGCAGCCTCTATGGCGGACCTTATGGCTACACCTTC. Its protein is CASSLYGGPYGYTF.

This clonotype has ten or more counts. CDR3 amino acids: CASRLQERDSPLHF. The CDR3 coding sequence is TGTGCCAGCAGACTACAGGAGAGGGATTCACCCCTCCACTTT. The chain combines TRBV6-2 or TRBV6-3 with TRBJ1-6, with a possible D match to TRBD1 (5 bases). The ends were cut back, 6 bases at V and 8 bases at J, with 14 bases in the middle. Germline loops: CDR1 MNHEY, CDR2 SVGEGT. CDR3 size: 14 residues.